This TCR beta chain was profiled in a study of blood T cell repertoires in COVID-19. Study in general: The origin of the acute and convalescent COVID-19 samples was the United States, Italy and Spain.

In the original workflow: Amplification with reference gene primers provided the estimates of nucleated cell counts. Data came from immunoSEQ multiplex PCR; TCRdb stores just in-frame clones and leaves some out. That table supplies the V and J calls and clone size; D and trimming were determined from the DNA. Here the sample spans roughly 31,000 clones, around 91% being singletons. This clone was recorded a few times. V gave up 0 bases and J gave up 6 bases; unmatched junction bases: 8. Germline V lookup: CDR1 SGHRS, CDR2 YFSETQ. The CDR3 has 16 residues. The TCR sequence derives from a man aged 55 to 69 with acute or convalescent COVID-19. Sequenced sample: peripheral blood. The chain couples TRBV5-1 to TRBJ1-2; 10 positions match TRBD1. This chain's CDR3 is CASSLASRDRGHGYTF. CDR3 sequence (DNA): TGCGCCAGCAGCTTGGCGAGTCGGGACAGGGGTCATGGCTACACCTTC.